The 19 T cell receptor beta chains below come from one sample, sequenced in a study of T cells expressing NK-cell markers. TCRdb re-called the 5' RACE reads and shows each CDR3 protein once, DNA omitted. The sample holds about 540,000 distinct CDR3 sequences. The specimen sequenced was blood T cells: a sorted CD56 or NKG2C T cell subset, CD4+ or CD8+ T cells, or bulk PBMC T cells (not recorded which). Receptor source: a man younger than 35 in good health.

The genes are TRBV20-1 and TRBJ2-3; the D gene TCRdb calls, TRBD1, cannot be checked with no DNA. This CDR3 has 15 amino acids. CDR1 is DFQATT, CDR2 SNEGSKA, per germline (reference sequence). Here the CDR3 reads CSARVVTVIGDTQYF.

The CDR3 spells CASSQQGGTLNTEAFF. The rearrangement joins TRBV18 to TRBJ1-1; TCRdb outputs TRBD1, but without DNA this stays unchecked. This CDR3 has 16 amino acids. Germline V gene lookup returns CDR1 KGHSH and CDR2 LQKENI.

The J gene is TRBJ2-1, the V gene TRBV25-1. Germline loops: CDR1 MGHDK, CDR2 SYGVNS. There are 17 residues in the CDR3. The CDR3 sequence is CASSERKASIDYNEQFF.

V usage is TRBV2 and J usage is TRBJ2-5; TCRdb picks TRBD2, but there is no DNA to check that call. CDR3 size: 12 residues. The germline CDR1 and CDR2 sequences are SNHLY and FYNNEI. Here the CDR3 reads CASGGRVETQYF.

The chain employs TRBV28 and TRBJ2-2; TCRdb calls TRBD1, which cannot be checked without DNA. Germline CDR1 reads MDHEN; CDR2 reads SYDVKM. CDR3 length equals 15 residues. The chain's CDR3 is CASSRLGQATGELFF.

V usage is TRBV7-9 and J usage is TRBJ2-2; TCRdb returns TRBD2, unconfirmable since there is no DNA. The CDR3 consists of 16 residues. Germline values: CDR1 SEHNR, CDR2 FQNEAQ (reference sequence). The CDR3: CASSAPPAANTGELFF.

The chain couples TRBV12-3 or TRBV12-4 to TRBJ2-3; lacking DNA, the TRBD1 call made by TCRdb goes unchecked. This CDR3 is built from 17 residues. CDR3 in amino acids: CASSFKGTVKTRDTQYF.

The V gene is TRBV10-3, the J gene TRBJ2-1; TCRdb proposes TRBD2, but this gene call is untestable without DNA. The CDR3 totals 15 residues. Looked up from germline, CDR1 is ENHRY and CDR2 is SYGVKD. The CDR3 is CATHSTGTNVNEQFF.

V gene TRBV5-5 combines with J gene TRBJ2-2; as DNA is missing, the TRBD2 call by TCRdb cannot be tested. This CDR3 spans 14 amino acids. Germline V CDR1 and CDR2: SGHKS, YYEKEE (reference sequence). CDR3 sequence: CASSTSGHTGELFF.

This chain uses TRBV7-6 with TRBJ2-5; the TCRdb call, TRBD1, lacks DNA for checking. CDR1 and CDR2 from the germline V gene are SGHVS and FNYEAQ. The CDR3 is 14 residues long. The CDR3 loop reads CASSTRGVQETQYF.

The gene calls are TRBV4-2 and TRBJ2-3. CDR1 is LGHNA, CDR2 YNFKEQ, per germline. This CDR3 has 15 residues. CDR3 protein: CASSQEWGDTDTQYF.

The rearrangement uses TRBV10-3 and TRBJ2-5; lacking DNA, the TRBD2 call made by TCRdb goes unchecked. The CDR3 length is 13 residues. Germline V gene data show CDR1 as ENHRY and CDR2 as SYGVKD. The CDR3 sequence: CAISDSLAGTQYF.

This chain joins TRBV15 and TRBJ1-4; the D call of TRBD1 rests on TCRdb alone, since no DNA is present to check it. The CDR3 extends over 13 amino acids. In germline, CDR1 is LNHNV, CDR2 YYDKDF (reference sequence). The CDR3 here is CATSRVQGEKLFF.

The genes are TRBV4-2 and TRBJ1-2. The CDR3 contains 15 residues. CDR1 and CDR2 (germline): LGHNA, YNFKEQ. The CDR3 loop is CASSQDKGGNYGYTF.

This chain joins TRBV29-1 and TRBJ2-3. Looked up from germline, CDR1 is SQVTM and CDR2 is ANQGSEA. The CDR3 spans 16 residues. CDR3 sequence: CSVEDPERLTTDTQYF.

CDR3 protein: CSVELGAREQYF. V usage is TRBV29-1 and J usage is TRBJ2-7; the TCRdb call, TRBD1, lacks DNA for checking. Germline V lookup: CDR1 SQVTM, CDR2 ANQGSEA. The CDR3 extends over 12 amino acids.

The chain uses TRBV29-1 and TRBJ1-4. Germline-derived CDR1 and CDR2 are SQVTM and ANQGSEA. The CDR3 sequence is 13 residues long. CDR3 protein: CSVALTDHPGLFF.

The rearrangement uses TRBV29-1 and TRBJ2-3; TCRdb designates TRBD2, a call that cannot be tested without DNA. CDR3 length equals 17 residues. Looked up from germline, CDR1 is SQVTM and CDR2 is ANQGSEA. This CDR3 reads CSVEYTSGWYSTDTQYF.

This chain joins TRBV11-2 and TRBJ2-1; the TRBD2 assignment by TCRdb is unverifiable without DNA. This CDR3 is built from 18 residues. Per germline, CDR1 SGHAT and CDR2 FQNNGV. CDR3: CASSLGIGASGRRNEQFF.